The 27 T cell receptor beta chains listed next were all sequenced from one sample in a study of regulatory T cells in long-lasting Graves disease. The time point is: persistent/refractory GD, antithyroid drugs over 5 years with positive TRAb. PBMC-derived RNA was used for the TCR library. Through Arm-PCR of CDR3 regions and iRepertoire HTBI primers, TCR beta libraries were built. TCRdb analysed the multiplex PCR reads with MiXCR anew, one entry per CDR3 protein. Here the sample spans around 460,000 distinct CDR3 sequences, approximately 23% being singletons. This sample comprised peripheral blood mononuclear cells (PBMCs), obtained when the disease was refractory, from a patient treated with antithyroid drugs. These receptors came from a female donor with Graves disease.

V usage is TRBV18 and J usage is TRBJ1-4; D is undetermined. The V end lost 5 bases, the J end lost 5 bases, and 6 bases lay between the germline ends. The CDR3 sequence is 12 residues long. The germline V gene has CDR1 KGHSH and CDR2 LQKENI. This CDR3 is CASSVYNEKLFF. DNA for the CDR3: TGTGCCAGCTCAGTCTACAATGAAAAACTGTTTTTT.

This clonotype was seen at least ten times. J is TRBJ2-7 and V is TRBV20-1; tentatively, D is TRBD1 (5 bases). Per germline, CDR1 DFQATT and CDR2 SNEGSKA (reference sequence). The CDR3 has 13 residues. V gave up 5 bases and J gave up 0 bases, with 11 bases separating them. CDR3 residues: CSAQTVSSYEQYF. CDR3 DNA sequence: TGCAGTGCTCAGACAGTTAGCTCCTACGAGCAGTACTTC.

This sequence joins TRBV11-2 and TRBJ2-1; 11 nucleotides align to TRBD2. The CDR3 spans 16 residues. Germline CDR1 is SGHAT and CDR2 is FQNNGV. V dropped 0 bases and J dropped 8; count of bases not matched to a gene: 6. The CDR3 DNA sequence: TGTGCCAGCAGCTTAGAGATAGCGGGAGGGCCCCATGAGCAGTTCTTC. Translation gives CASSLEIAGGPHEQFF.

This clonotype was seen ten or more times. The chain joins TRBV28 to TRBJ2-7; no clear D. The CDR3 is 16 residues long. The germline gives CDR1 MDHEN, CDR2 SYDVKM. V lost 5 bases, J lost 0 bases, and 17 bases lay in between. The DNA for the CDR3 is TGTGCCAGCAGTCCCCCGTTCGGGTCGAGCTCCTACGAGCAGTACTTC. Protein sequence: CASSPPFGSSSYEQYF.

This chain uses TRBV5-6 with TRBJ1-1; tentatively, D is TRBD1 (5 bases). The V end was cut by 4 bases, the J end by 1 base, with 11 bases between. CDR3 length: 14 residues. The germline V gene has CDR1 SGHDT and CDR2 YYEEEE. CDR3 in DNA: TGTGCCAGCAGCGACGGGACGGCGAACACTGAAGCTTTCTTT. As protein: CASSDGTANTEAFF.

Many counts were recorded for this clonotype. V and J are TRBV2 and TRBJ1-2; the match to TRBD1 covers 11 bases. The CDR3 has 13 amino acids. With V trimmed by 8 bases and J by 8 bases, 7 bases remained unmatched. The V gene's germline CDR1 is SNHLY and CDR2 FYNNEI. The CDR3 reads CASAGQGARGYTF. The CDR3 DNA sequence: TGTGCCAGCGCCGGACAGGGGGCGAGAGGCTACACCTTC.

This clonotype was recorded a few times. This chain connects TRBV20-1 to TRBJ2-7; TRBD2 matches 11 bases. Looked up from germline, CDR1 is DFQATT and CDR2 is SNEGSKA (reference sequence). This CDR3 spans 15 amino acids. After removal of 5 bases from V and 5 bases from J, the junction contained 11 bases not matched to a gene. CDR3 in DNA: TGCAGTGCTCGGCGCCTAGCGGGAGGAAACCACGAGCAGTACTTC. It translates to CSARRLAGGNHEQYF.

This clonotype was detected only a few times. This chain links TRBV5-6 with TRBJ2-5; D not certain. V was clipped by 0 bases and J by 5 bases, with 8 bases between them. The germline V gene encodes CDR1 SGHDT and CDR2 YYEEEE. The CDR3 loop spans 13 amino acids. CDR3 DNA: TGTGCCAGCAGCTTGGTTAGGGCGGAGACCCAGTACTTC. It translates to CASSLVRAETQYF.

The chain joins TRBV7-9 to TRBJ2-4, with D perhaps given as TRBD1 or TRBD2 (6 bases each). The V end was cut by 6 bases, the J end by 0 bases, with 12 bases between. Germline V gene lookup returns CDR1 SEHNR and CDR2 FQNEAQ (reference sequence). The CDR3 loop spans 15 amino acids. DNA for the CDR3: TGTGCCAGCAGGAAGGAGGGGGGAGCCAAAAACATTCAGTACTTC. Protein product: CASRKEGGAKNIQYF.

The chain joins TRBV6-1 to TRBJ2-3; 10 nucleotides line up with TRBD2. From germline, CDR1 is MNHNS and CDR2 SASEGT. The CDR3 consists of 16 residues. The V and J ends lost 5 bases and 6 bases, in that order; junction bases with no gene match: 11. CDR3 region: CASSTYGLAEVDTQYF. The CDR3 region has the DNA TGTGCCAGCAGTACCTACGGACTAGCGGAAGTGGATACGCAGTATTTT.

This clonotype has at least ten counts. The chain joins TRBV28 to TRBJ2-5, with D perhaps matching TRBD2 (5 bases). The ends were cut back, 7 bases at V and 2 bases at J, with 11 bases in the middle. The germline V gene has CDR1 MDHEN and CDR2 SYDVKM. The CDR3 sequence is 13 residues long. CDR3 DNA sequence: TGTGCCAGCACCGAGGGCAGGCAAGAGACCCAGTACTTC. Translation gives CASTEGRQETQYF.

In this sample, this clonotype turned up a few times. This chain uses TRBV6-1 with TRBJ1-4; TRBD1 is a possible D gene (5 bases). CDR3 length: 15 amino acids. Germline values: CDR1 MNHNS, CDR2 SASEGT. V was trimmed by 8 bases and J by 8 bases, leaving 21 bases between them. The CDR3 loop is CASGASRPGGEKLFF. For the CDR3, the DNA is TGTGCCAGCGGCGCCTCCAGGCCCGGGGGAGAAAAACTGTTTTTT.

This clonotype was observed a handful of times. The chain is built from TRBV6-5 and TRBJ1-2; TRBD1 is a possible D gene (5 bases). V lost 2 bases and J 6 bases, leaving 7 bases between the germline ends. The CDR3 is 12 residues long. CDR1 MNHEY and CDR2 SVGAGI come from the germline V gene. In DNA form, the CDR3 reads TGTGCCAGCAGTTACCCGACAGATGGCTACACCTTC. This sequence encodes CASSYPTDGYTF.

The chain recombines TRBV3-1 with TRBJ2-5, with 7 bases matching TRBD2. CDR1 is LGHDT and CDR2 is YNNKEL in the germline V gene (reference sequence). The CDR3 has 16 residues. V dropped 4 bases and J dropped 1; count of bases not matched to a gene: 9. CDR3 region: CASSLNQASGQETQYF. The DNA of the CDR3 is TGTGCCAGCAGCCTTAACCAGGCTAGCGGCCAAGAGACCCAGTACTTC.

The chain combines TRBV28 with TRBJ1-5, with a weak D call TRBD1 (5 bases). V lost 4 bases and J 2 bases, leaving 12 bases between the germline ends. The length of the CDR3 is 15 residues. CDR1 is MDHEN and CDR2 is SYDVKM in the germline V gene. CDR3: CASSSLGGGNQPQHF. CDR3 sequence (DNA): TGTGCCAGCAGTTCCTTGGGGGGTGGCAATCAGCCCCAGCATTTT. The whole variable domain, filled in from reference TRBV28 and TRBJ1-5, reads DVKVTQSSRYLVKRTGEKVFLECVQDMDHENMFWYRQDPGLGLRLIYFSYDVKMKEKGDIPEGYSVSREKKERFSLILESASTNQTSMYLCASSSLGGGNQPQHFGDGTRLSIL.

A few counts support this clonotype. The chain couples TRBV29-1 to TRBJ2-2, with D possibly being TRBD1 or TRBD2 (5 bases each). V was pared by 6 bases and J by 3 bases, with 17 bases between. Germline-derived CDR1 and CDR2 are SQVTM and ANQGSEA. The CDR3 spans 15 residues. In DNA form, the CDR3 reads TGCAGCGTAAATGCCGGGACCAGTTACACCGGGGAGCTGTTTTTT. Amino acid sequence: CSVNAGTSYTGELFF.

V is TRBV29-1 and J is TRBJ2-7; D might be TRBD2 (5 bases). The CDR3 consists of 13 residues. From germline, CDR1 is SQVTM and CDR2 ANQGSEA. Trimming took off 4 bases at V and 2 bases at J, with 12 bases between the two ends. CDR3: CSVVVGSTYEQYF. CDR3 DNA sequence: TGCAGCGTTGTGGTGGGGAGTACCTACGAGCAGTACTTC.

The V and J genes are TRBV30 and TRBJ1-2; no reliable D call. CDR3 length: 12 amino acids. Trimming shortened V by 0 bases and J by 4 bases, and 6 bases separated the two germline ends. Germline values: CDR1 GTSNPN, CDR2 SVGIG (reference sequence). The CDR3: CAWSVDFYGYTF. CDR3 DNA: TGTGCCTGGAGTGTCGACTTCTATGGCTACACCTTC.

This chain connects TRBV30 to TRBJ1-1; TRBD1 might be the D (5 bases). Germline CDR1 and CDR2: GTSNPN and SVGIG (reference sequence). The V end lost 3 bases, the J end lost 4 bases, and 15 bases lay between the germline ends. The CDR3 length is 14 residues. The CDR3 loop is CAWRSTQGPTEAFF. Written as DNA, the CDR3 is TGTGCCTGGAGATCAACTCAGGGTCCCACTGAAGCTTTCTTT.

The chain combines TRBV6-1 with TRBJ2-4; 7 nucleotides align to TRBD2. The CDR3 totals 14 residues. The junction had 7 bases not matched to a gene; V was cut back by 6 bases and J by 5 bases. Germline V gene sequence: CDR1 MNHNS, CDR2 SASEGT. The CDR3 region is CASRGAGEQNIQYF. The CDR3 nucleotides are TGTGCCAGCAGAGGCGCGGGGGAGCAAAACATTCAGTACTTC.

This clonotype was counted only a few times. Germline is not matched at one junction end, which may reflect a read error. The chain uses TRBV2 and TRBJ1-2; no reliable D call. Germline CDR1 is SNHLY and CDR2 is FYNNEI. This CDR3 contains 15 residues. The CDR3 coding sequence is TGCGCCAGCAGCCAAGTGGGAGTAAGGGACTATGGCTACACCTTC. Translation gives CASSQVGVRDYGYTF.

This clonotype was seen at least ten times. The chain links TRBV13 to TRBJ1-1, with D maybe TRBD1 (5 bases). Germline lookup yields CDR1 PRHDT and CDR2 FYEKMQ (reference sequence). The CDR3 totals 15 residues. The V end was cut by 5 bases, the J end by 3 bases, with 16 bases between. Written as DNA, the CDR3 is TGTGCCAGCAGCGAGAGGGGTCGTAGGGACACTGAAGCTTTCTTT. Translated, it gives CASSERGRRDTEAFF. Using reference TRBV13 and TRBJ1-1 for the parts outside the CDR3, the full variable domain is AAGVIQSPRHLIKEKRETATLKCYPIPRHDTVYWYQQGPGQDPQFLISFYEKMQSDKGSIPDRFSAQQFSDYHSELNMSSLELGDSALYFCASSERGRRDTEAFFGQGTRLTVV.

The table lists this clonotype with many counts. The genes are TRBV27 and TRBJ2-6, with TRBD2 matching over 7 bases. The CDR3 runs 14 residues. V lost 5 bases, J lost 12 bases, and 10 bases stayed unmatched. The germline CDR1 and CDR2 sequences are MNHEY and SMNVEV (reference sequence). CDR3 in amino acids: CASSPPGLPPVLTF. For the CDR3, the DNA is TGTGCCAGCAGTCCGCCGGGACTACCCCCCGTCCTGACTTTC.

The chain links TRBV30 to TRBJ1-2; TRBD1 aligns across 7 bases. The CDR3 loop spans 12 amino acids. Germline V gives CDR1 GTSNPN, CDR2 SVGIG (reference sequence). The V segment lost 7 bases and the J segment 4 bases; nucleotides outside the gene matches: 6. CDR3 DNA sequence: TGTGCCTTGGCCCGGGACAGCTATGGCTACACCTTC. As protein: CALARDSYGYTF.

In this sample, this clonotype turned up a few times. The V gene is TRBV20-1, the J gene TRBJ2-5, with 7 bases lining up with TRBD2. This CDR3 has 13 amino acids. The J segment lost 2 bases and the V segment lost 3 bases, leaving 3 bases of the junction unmatched. CDR1 and CDR2 (germline): DFQATT, SNEGSKA (reference sequence). This chain's CDR3 is CSASPAGQETQYF. DNA of the CDR3: TGCAGTGCTAGCCCAGCGGGACAAGAGACCCAGTACTTC.

Concerning this clonotype itself: One end of the junction varies from germline; a read error may be responsible. This sequence joins TRBV5-1 and TRBJ2-5; no firm D call. Germline V gene sequence: CDR1 SGHRS, CDR2 YFSETQ. CDR3 length: 12 residues. CDR3 sequence: CASSQRQETQHF. CDR3 sequence (DNA): TGCGCCAGCAGCCAGAGACAAGAGACCCAGCACTTC.

This chain joins TRBV20-1 and TRBJ1-6, with TRBD1 as a possible D gene (5 bases). The CDR3 loop spans 14 amino acids. Germline-derived CDR1 and CDR2 are DFQATT and SNEGSKA (reference sequence). V lost 5 bases and J 8 bases, leaving 16 bases between the germline ends. CDR3 residues: CSAQGSGNDSPLHF. The DNA for the CDR3 is TGCAGTGCTCAAGGGTCAGGGAACGATTCACCCCTCCACTTT.